Given below is one T cell receptor beta chain in context. The record originates from a study of blood T cell repertoires in COVID-19. Study details: The study drew acute and convalescent COVID-19 samples from the United States, Italy and Spain. Sample material is recorded as cDNA or gDNA derived from T cells, B-cell-depleted T cells, or PBMCs.

Cohorts were based on clinical histories the participants reported. In the authors' workflow: Nucleated cell counts were estimated from reference gene primer amplification. Sequencing was performed with immunoSEQ multiplex PCR; in TCRdb, only in-frame clones are kept and a portion is missing. For V, J and clone size, that table is used; D and trimming come from the DNA. The sample carries a few hundred thousand clones, roughly 84% recorded once. The TCR comes from a woman between 50 and 59 years old who had been exposed to COVID-19. Sequenced: PBMCs or T cells enriched from blood (not recorded which).

The CDR3 nucleotides are TGTGCCACCTACCTCAGGGAAGGAGAAAAACTGTTTTTT. It translates to CATYLREGEKLFF. V usage is TRBV6-5 and J usage is TRBJ1-4; the D gene is possibly TRBD1 (5 bases). This CDR3 has 13 residues. Germline values: CDR1 MNHEY, CDR2 SVGAGI. V was cut by 10 bases and J by 8 bases, with 17 bases left in between.